The 5 T cell receptor beta chains below all came from one sample that was sequenced in a study of vaccination effects on CD4 cells after COVID-19. These receptors have no known antigen. Sequencing followed a ViraFEST assay step that expanded antigen-specific CD4+ T cells with viral peptide pools. Following 10 days of culture, CD4+ T cells were isolated. Nucleocapsid antibodies stayed negative before and after vaccination, showing no earlier SARS-CoV-2 infection. Clones were sequenced by immunoSEQ multiplex PCR, and TCRdb holds only the in-frame ones, with some missing. The sample gives 50,000 or so clones, approximately 79% of which show up once; approximately 6% is in the top ten. Sequencing was performed on CD4+ T cells from PBMCs cultured with HCoV-OC43 spike peptides, taken before COVID-19 vaccination. Subset of the sample: HCoV-OC43 spike overlapping peptide pool stimulation. The source of these receptors is a human donor who received a COVID-19 vaccine.

DNA of the CDR3: TGTGCCAGCAGCTTAATGGGGACAAGACAAGAGACCCAGTACTTC. Amino acids: CASSLMGTRQETQYF. The rearrangement uses TRBV7-3 and TRBJ2-5; a possible D gene is TRBD1 (6 bases). CDR1 is SGHTA and CDR2 is FQGTGA in the germline V gene. Trimming pared 1 base from V and 2 bases from J, leaving 11 bases between. The CDR3 sequence is 15 residues long.

The chain employs TRBV12-5 and TRBJ2-1; TRBD2 matches at 7 bases. Germline V gives CDR1 LGHNT, CDR2 FRNRAP. After removal of 6 bases from V and 4 bases from J, the junction contained 15 bases not matched to a gene. The CDR3 is 17 amino acids. The CDR3 spells CASGLFLGRDRYNEQFF. The CDR3, as DNA: TGTGCTAGTGGCTTGTTTCTTGGGAGGGACCGATACAATGAGCAGTTCTTC.

The chain employs TRBV4-2 and TRBJ2-3, with TRBD1 identical over 7 bases. The CDR3 is 13 residues long. The germline V gene has CDR1 LGHNA and CDR2 YNFKEQ. V lost 5 bases and J lost 4; bases outside the gene matches: 3. In DNA form, the CDR3 reads TGTGCCAGCAGCGGACAGGACCCAGATACGCAGTATTTT. It specifies CASSGQDPDTQYF.

This chain connects TRBV30 to TRBJ2-5; D uncertain. V dropped 3 bases and J dropped 5 bases, with 7 bases sitting between them. The CDR3 has 11 residues. The V gene's germline CDR1 is GTSNPN and CDR2 SVGIG (reference sequence). DNA for the CDR3: TGTGCCTGGAGCCCGTCCGAGACCCAGTACTTC. Its translation is CAWSPSETQYF. The full variable domain, rest sourced from reference TRBV30 and TRBJ2-5, is SQTIHQWPATLVQPVGSPLSLECTVEGTSNPNLYWYRQAAGRGLQLLFYSVGIGQISSEVPQNLSASRPQDRQFILSSKKLLLSDSGFYLCAWSPSETQYFGPGTRLLVL.

This clone was seen only a few times. The J gene is TRBJ1-4, the V gene TRBV18; no firm D call. V lost 8 bases, J lost 3 bases, and 10 bases lay in between. This CDR3 is 13 amino acids long. Germline CDR1 is KGHSH and CDR2 is LQKENI. Here the CDR3 reads CASRGDPNEKLFF. CDR3 coding DNA: TGTGCCAGCCGGGGTGATCCTAATGAAAAACTGTTTTTT.